The 18 T cell receptor beta chains below were found in one sample sequenced in a study of post-analysis software for immune sequencing data. Included in the TCR beta cDNA libraries were unique molecular identifiers. TCRdb re-called the PCR reads through MiXCR, storing one row per CDR3 protein. The table lists 400,000 to 500,000 distinct CDR3 sequences, approximately 38% of them singletons. These receptors' targets are unknown. Study conclusions and caveats: Compared with controls, patients had more of about 5 TRBV segments, including TRBV5-6, TRBV5-1 and TRBV20-1.

The sample was blood. The source of these receptors is a girl aged 2 to 10 with multiple sclerosis.

The chain combines TRBV5-1 with TRBJ2-1, with 9 bases aligning to TRBD2. V trimming: 4 bases; J trimming: 6 bases; junction bases outside the gene matches: 8. Germline CDR1 is SGHRS and CDR2 is YFSETQ. This CDR3 has 15 residues. CDR3 loop: CASSSGTSSANEQFF. For the CDR3, the DNA is TGCGCCAGCAGCAGTGGGACTAGCTCTGCCAATGAGCAGTTCTTC.

This clonotype was observed a handful of times. This chain joins TRBV12-3 or TRBV12-4 and TRBJ1-2, with D perhaps TRBD1 (5 bases). The CDR3 sequence is 13 residues long. The V end lost 5 bases, the J end lost 4 bases, and 11 bases lay between the germline ends. CDR3: CASSPRGAYGYTF. For the CDR3, the DNA is TGTGCCAGCAGTCCCCGAGGGGCCTATGGCTACACCTTC.

This chain links TRBV27 with TRBJ2-3, with TRBD2 matching 7 bases. After removal of 5 bases from V and 2 bases from J, the junction contained 7 bases not matched to a gene. The CDR3 contains 15 residues. Germline lookup yields CDR1 MNHEY and CDR2 SMNVEV (reference sequence). CDR3 residues: CASSPAGVVTDTQYF. In DNA, the CDR3 is TGTGCCAGCAGTCCGGCGGGGGTTGTCACAGATACGCAGTATTTT.

Turning to this clonotype: The junction departs from the called germline gene at one end, perhaps through a read error. The chain joins TRBV5-1 to TRBJ1-4, with 7 bases aligning to TRBD1. Germline CDR1 SGHRS, CDR2 YFSETQ. CDR3 length: 15 residues. CDR3 protein: CACSYRDSYNEKLFF. Here the CDR3 DNA reads TGCGCCTGCAGTTACCGGGACAGCTATAATGAAAAACTGTTTTTT.

This clonotype was detected only a few times. J is TRBJ1-2 and V is TRBV9; tentative D call: TRBD1 (5 bases). This CDR3 comprises 15 residues. Germline V lookup: CDR1 SGDLS, CDR2 YYNGEE. V dropped 4 bases and J dropped 2 bases, with 15 bases sitting between them. The CDR3 loop is CASSYSAGPNYGYTF. CDR3 sequence (DNA): TGTGCCAGCAGCTACTCAGCGGGGCCCAACTATGGCTACACCTTC.

This clonotype turned up a few times. The chain links TRBV12-3 or TRBV12-4 to TRBJ2-7; 9 bases line up with TRBD2. V gave up 6 bases and J gave up 6 bases; unmatched junction bases: 9. The CDR3 length is 14 residues. CDR3 residues: CASSKSSGEREQYF. Here the CDR3 DNA reads TGTGCCAGCAGCAAGTCTAGCGGGGAACGCGAGCAGTACTTC.

The genes are TRBV20-1 and TRBJ2-3; the D gene is possibly TRBD1 (6 bases). Germline V CDR1 and CDR2: DFQATT, SNEGSKA (reference sequence). V was pared by 5 bases and J by 3 bases, with 18 bases between. This CDR3 contains 15 residues. For the CDR3, the DNA is TGCAGTGCTCCTCAACCAGGGGACAAAACAGATACGCAGTATTTT. Translation: CSAPQPGDKTDTQYF.

This chain connects TRBV20-1 to TRBJ2-7, with no clear D. V gave up 6 bases and J gave up 3 bases, with 21 bases separating them. Germline V gives CDR1 DFQATT, CDR2 SNEGSKA (reference sequence). This CDR3 is built from 15 residues. This chain's CDR3 is CSATQRLISRYEQYF. The CDR3 DNA follows: TGCAGTGCAACCCAACGACTCATATCCCGCTACGAGCAGTACTTC.

This clonotype turned up a few times. This chain connects TRBV10-2 to TRBJ2-7; 8 bases are shared with TRBD2. CDR3 length equals 14 residues. Per germline, CDR1 WSHSY and CDR2 SAAADI. Unmatched junction bases numbered 5, after V lost 5 bases and J lost 2 bases. The CDR3 protein is CASSRLAGPYEQYF. CDR3 coding DNA: TGCGCCAGCAGTCGGCTAGCGGGCCCCTACGAGCAGTACTTC.

The chain links TRBV28 to TRBJ1-5; D call uncertain. From germline, CDR1 is MDHEN and CDR2 SYDVKM. This CDR3 has 13 residues. The V and J ends lost 6 bases and 0 bases respectively, with 6 bases between them. The CDR3 protein is CASRETSNQPQHF. CDR3 sequence (DNA): TGTGCCAGCAGGGAGACTAGCAATCAGCCCCAGCATTTT.

This clonotype was detected a few times. This rearrangement joins TRBV29-1 to TRBJ2-3, with 8 bases identical to TRBD2. From germline, CDR1 is SQVTM and CDR2 ANQGSEA. The CDR3 sequence is 16 residues long. V shed 2 bases, J shed 1 base, and the junction held 8 bases outside the gene matches. DNA for the CDR3: TGCAGCGTTGAATCACCAGCGGGAGCGGGCACAGATACGCAGTATTTT. The encoded protein is CSVESPAGAGTDTQYF.

This clonotype was seen only a few times. The chain employs TRBV15 and TRBJ2-3, with TRBD2 matching over 8 bases. Germline values: CDR1 LNHNV, CDR2 YYDKDF (reference sequence). V dropped 2 bases and J dropped 2; count of bases not matched to a gene: 12. The CDR3 has 18 amino acids. This CDR3 is CATSRPPGLGQTTDTQYF. The CDR3 nucleotides read TGTGCCACCAGCAGACCTCCGGGACTAGGCCAAACCACAGATACGCAGTATTTT.

This clonotype occurred a few times. This chain uses TRBV5-4 with TRBJ2-1; 7 positions agree with TRBD2. This CDR3 spans 15 amino acids. Germline CDR1 SGHNT, CDR2 YYREEE (reference sequence). Trimming at V came to 4 bases and at J to 5 bases, leaving 9 bases not matched to a gene. This chain's CDR3 is CASSPFLAANNEQFF. CDR3 coding DNA: TGTGCCAGCAGCCCCTTCCTAGCGGCTAACAATGAGCAGTTCTTC.

As regards this clonotype: The junction shows a germline mismatch at one end, possibly a read error. The chain recombines TRBV7-7 with TRBJ2-5; D gene ambiguous. Germline assignment: CDR1 SSHAT and CDR2 FNYEAQ (reference sequence). This CDR3 region has 13 residues. The CDR3 reads CASSFAGQETQYF. The CDR3 nucleotides read TGTGCTAGCAGCTTTGCTGGGCAAGAGACCCAGTACTTC.

This clonotype showed up just once. The rearrangement joins TRBV20-1 to TRBJ2-7; the D gene is possibly TRBD2 (5 bases). TRBJ2-5 matches the DNA end more closely, so the J call is doubtful. This CDR3 spans 13 amino acids. CDR1 and CDR2 (germline): DFQATT, SNEGSKA (reference sequence). The CDR3 DNA reads TGCAGTGCTGGAGGATCCAAGGGAGAGACCCAGTACTTC. It yields the protein CSAGGSKGETQYF.

This clonotype has a handful of counts. V and J are TRBV4-1 and TRBJ2-7, with D perhaps matching TRBD1 (6 bases). CDR1 is MGHRA and CDR2 is YSYEKL in the germline V gene. V lost 3 bases and J 2 bases, leaving 17 bases between the germline ends. The CDR3 extends over 16 amino acids. The CDR3 loop is CASSQIGQRRTYEQYF. Here the CDR3 DNA reads TGCGCCAGCAGCCAGATCGGACAGCGTAGGACCTACGAGCAGTACTTC.

V and J are TRBV4-3 and TRBJ1-5; possibly TRBD1 for D (5 bases). The CDR3 spans 15 residues. V lost 0 bases and J 5 bases, leaving 11 bases between the germline ends. Germline V lookup: CDR1 LGHNA, CDR2 YSLEER. In nucleotides, the CDR3 is TGCGCCAGCAGCCAAGAGTCAGGGAGCGATCAGCCCCAGCATTTT. Protein product: CASSQESGSDQPQHF.

This sequence joins TRBV7-9 and TRBJ2-7; D assignment may be TRBD1 or TRBD2 (6 bases each). This CDR3 comprises 15 residues. The germline V gene has CDR1 SEHNR and CDR2 FQNEAQ (reference sequence). Trimming removed 0 bases at V and 2 bases at J, with 11 bases between. CDR3: CASSLAHGGPYEQYF. For the CDR3, the DNA is TGTGCCAGCAGCTTAGCTCATGGGGGGCCCTACGAGCAGTACTTC. The full variable domain, completed using reference TRBV7-9 and TRBJ2-7, is DTGVSQNPRHKITKRGQNVTFRCDPISEHNRLYWYRQTLGQGPEFLTYFQNEAQLEKSRLLSDRFSAERPKGSFSTLEIQRTEQGDSAMYLCASSLAHGGPYEQYFGPGTRLTVT.